These T cell receptor beta chains were read from a single sample in a study of blood T cell repertoires in COVID-19. Produced via immunoSEQ multiplex PCR; TCRdb's table is partial and in-frame only. Of some 83,000 clones in the sample, roughly 78% were seen once. Sequences were obtained from peripheral blood. Receptors originate from a human donor in a cohort sampled during active COVID-19. CDR3s include the opening cysteine and the closing phenylalanine or tryptophan. Fields, in order: V gene, clone size, J gene, D gene, CDR3 DNA, CDR3 protein. A D gene is named only where the DNA matches it firmly. Rows give clone size only sometimes, using once, few, many, or a class for an expanded clone.

TRBV3-1/TRBV3-2	.	TRBJ1-6	.	TGTGCCAGCAGCCGAATCCGGACAGATGCTAATTCACCCCTCCACTTT	CASSRIRTDANSPLHF
TRBV15	.	TRBJ2-3	.	TGTGCCACCAGCAAACAGGGTCCTGTTTTTTCTAGCACAGATACGCAGTATTTT	CATSKQGPVFSSTDTQYF
TRBV6-6	.	TRBJ2-1	TRBD2	TGTGCCAGCAGTTACGTGGCTAGCGGACCCAACAATGAGCAGTTCTTC	CASSYVASGPNNEQFF
TRBV7-9	few	TRBJ2-1	TRBD2	TGTGCCAGCAGCCCCGCTAGCGGGGGGCGGAATGAGCAGTTCTTC	CASSPASGGRNEQFF
TRBV7-8	.	TRBJ1-6	.	TGTGCCAGCAGCTTAGCCCCAAGAGGTGGTTCACCCCTCCACTTT	CASSLAPRGGSPLHF
TRBV25-1	.	TRBJ1-4	.	TGTGCCGGTCCGCGGGGGGGCGGAGGAAAACTGTTTTTT	CAGPRGGGGKLFF
TRBV19	.	TRBJ2-7	TRBD1	TGTGCCAGTAGTGCCGGGACAGGGTCCTCCTACGAGCAGTACTTC	CASSAGTGSSYEQYF
TRBV19	.	TRBJ2-7	TRBD1	TGTGCCAGTAGTATTGGGACAGGGGCGTACGAGCAGTACTTC	CASSIGTGAYEQYF
TRBV7-2	.	TRBJ2-7	TRBD1	TGTGCCAGCACCGGACAGGGGTTGATTTACGAGCAGTACTTC	CASTGQGLIYEQYF
TRBV28	.	TRBJ2-1	TRBD1	TGTGCCAGCAGTTTACCCCGACAGGGGGGTAATGAGCAGTTCTTC	CASSLPRQGGNEQFF
TRBV18	.	TRBJ1-1	.	TGTGCCAGCTCCGTTACAGGGCTGGGCGCTGAAGCTTTCTTT	CASSVTGLGAEAFF
TRBV27	.	TRBJ2-7	.	TGTGCCAGCACCCCCCCAGGGGTGGACGAGCAGTACTTC	CASTPPGVDEQYF
TRBV5-1	.	TRBJ1-3	.	TGCGCCAGCAGCCTACCGGGAATTGGAAACACCATATATTTT	CASSLPGIGNTIYF
TRBV11-2	.	TRBJ1-1	.	TGTGCCAGCAGCTTAGGGGACATAACTGAAGCTTTCTTT	CASSLGDITEAFF
TRBV11-2	.	TRBJ2-7	TRBD1	TGTGCCAGCAGCTTTGAGGCAGGGGGCTATGATGTGGCTTACGAGCAGTACTTC	CASSFEAGGYDVAYEQYF
TRBV7-3	.	TRBJ1-2	.	TGTGCCAGCAGCTCCCAACCGTGGGGAGGGATGGAGGGCTACACCTTC	CASSSQPWGGMEGYTF
TRBV7-3	.	TRBJ1-1	.	TGTGCCAGCAGCTTAACGAACAGGGCGGGCACTGAAGCTTTCTTT	CASSLTNRAGTEAFF
TRBV5-4	.	TRBJ2-5	TRBD1	TGTGCCAGCAGCGCACGACAGGGTGGAGAGACCCAGTACTTC	CASSARQGGETQYF
TRBV30	.	TRBJ2-7	.	TGTGCCTGGAGCGGCAGGGACATGTACGAGCAGTACTTC	CAWSGRDMYEQYF
TRBV6-5	few	TRBJ1-2	TRBD1	TGTGCCAGCGCCGGGACAGGGGACTTCTATGGCTACACCTTC	CASAGTGDFYGYTF
TRBV6-5	few	TRBJ1-2	.	TGTGCCAGCAGTTACATTGCTAGCTATGGCTACACCTTC	CASSYIASYGYTF
TRBV3-1/TRBV3-2	.	TRBJ2-1	TRBD1	TGTGCCAGCAGCCACCGGGACAGGGGGCGAAATGAGCAGTTCTTC	CASSHRDRGRNEQFF
TRBV5-1	.	TRBJ1-3	TRBD1	TGCGCCAGCAGCAAAGGGACAGCCGGAAACACCATATATTTT	CASSKGTAGNTIYF
TRBV18	.	TRBJ1-4	.	TGTGCCAGCTCACCACAGACAGCCAATGAAAAACTGTTTTTT	CASSPQTANEKLFF
TRBV10-3	.	TRBJ1-1	TRBD1	TGTGCCATACACCCCGGGACAGGGGTCACTGAAGCTTTCTTT	CAIHPGTGVTEAFF
TRBV29-1	few	TRBJ2-7	TRBD2	TGCAGCGCCGGGACTAGCGCTCAGTACTTC	CSAGTSAQYF
TRBV10-1	.	TRBJ1-1	.	TGCGCCAGCAGTCTTAGCACTGAAGCTTTCTTT	CASSLSTEAFF
TRBV4-1	.	TRBJ2-3	TRBD1	TGCGCCAGCAGCCAAGAGCGGACAGGGGGCGCAGATACGCAGTATTTT	CASSQERTGGADTQYF